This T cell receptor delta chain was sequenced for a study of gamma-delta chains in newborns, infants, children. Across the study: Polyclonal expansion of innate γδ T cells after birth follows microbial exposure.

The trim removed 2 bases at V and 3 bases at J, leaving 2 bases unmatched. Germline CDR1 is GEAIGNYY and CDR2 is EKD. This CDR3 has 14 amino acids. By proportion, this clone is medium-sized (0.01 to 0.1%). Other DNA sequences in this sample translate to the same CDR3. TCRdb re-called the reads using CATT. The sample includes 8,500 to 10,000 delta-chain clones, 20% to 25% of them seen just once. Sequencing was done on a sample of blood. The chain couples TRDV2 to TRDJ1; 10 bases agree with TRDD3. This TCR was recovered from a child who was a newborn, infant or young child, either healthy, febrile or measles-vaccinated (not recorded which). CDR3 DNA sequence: TGTGCCTGTGACATACTGGGGGATTCCGATAAACTCATCTTT. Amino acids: CACDILGDSDKLIF.